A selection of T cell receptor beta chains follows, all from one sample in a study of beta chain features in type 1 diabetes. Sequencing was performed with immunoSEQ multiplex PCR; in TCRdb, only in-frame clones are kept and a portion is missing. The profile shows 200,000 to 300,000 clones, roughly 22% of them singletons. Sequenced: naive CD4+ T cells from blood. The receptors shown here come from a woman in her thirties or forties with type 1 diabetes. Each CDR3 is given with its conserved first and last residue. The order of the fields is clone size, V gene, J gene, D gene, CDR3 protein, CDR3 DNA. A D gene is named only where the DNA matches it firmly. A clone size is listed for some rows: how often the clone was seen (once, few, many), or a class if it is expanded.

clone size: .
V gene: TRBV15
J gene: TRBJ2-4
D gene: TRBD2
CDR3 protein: CATSRGLAGVHRAWYF
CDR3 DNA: TGTGCCACCAGCAGAGGCCTAGCGGGAGTGCACCGGGCGTGGTACTTC

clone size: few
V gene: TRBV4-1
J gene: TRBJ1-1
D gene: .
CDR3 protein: CASSRTGIEAFF
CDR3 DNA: TGCGCCAGCAGCCGCACCGGGATTGAAGCTTTCTTT

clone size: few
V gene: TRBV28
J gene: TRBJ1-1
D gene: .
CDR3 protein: CASSRGGRFEAFF
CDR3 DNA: TGTGCCAGCAGTCGAGGGGGTCGGTTTGAAGCTTTCTTT

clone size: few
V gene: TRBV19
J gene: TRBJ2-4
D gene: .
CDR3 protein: CASSIDLDSGNRAKNIQYF
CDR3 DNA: TGTGCCAGTAGTATAGATCTCGATTCGGGGAATAGGGCCAAAAACATTCAGTACTTC

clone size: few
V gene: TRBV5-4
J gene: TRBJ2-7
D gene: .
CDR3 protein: CASSFEGYGDYEQYF
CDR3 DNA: TGTGCCAGCAGCTTCGAAGGTTACGGGGACTACGAGCAGTACTTC

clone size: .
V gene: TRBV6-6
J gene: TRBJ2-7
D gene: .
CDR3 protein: CASSLHSEQYF
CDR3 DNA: TGTGCCAGCAGTCTTCACAGCGAGCAGTACTTC

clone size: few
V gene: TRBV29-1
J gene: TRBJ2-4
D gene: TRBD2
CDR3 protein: CSALKSGGIAKNIQYF
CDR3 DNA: TGCAGCGCCCTGAAGTCCGGGGGGATAGCCAAAAACATTCAGTACTTC

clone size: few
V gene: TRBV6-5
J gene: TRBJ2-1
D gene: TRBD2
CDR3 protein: CASRQTSGRTFF
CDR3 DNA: TGTGCCAGCAGGCAAACGAGCGGGAGGACGTTCTTC

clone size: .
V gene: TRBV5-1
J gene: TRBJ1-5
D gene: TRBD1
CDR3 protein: CASSLAPQGGGPQHF
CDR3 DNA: TGCGCCAGCAGCTTGGCCCCCCAGGGGGGAGGACCCCAGCATTTT

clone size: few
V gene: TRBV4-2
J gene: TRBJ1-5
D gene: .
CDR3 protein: CASSQGAGVQHF
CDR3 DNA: TGTGCCAGCAGCCAAGGCGCAGGGGTTCAGCATTTT

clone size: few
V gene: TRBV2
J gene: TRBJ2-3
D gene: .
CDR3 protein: CASAADSSSTDTQYF
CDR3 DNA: TGTGCCAGTGCAGCAGACAGTTCTAGCACAGATACGCAGTATTTT

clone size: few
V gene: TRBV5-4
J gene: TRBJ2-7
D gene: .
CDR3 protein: CASSFRATSSYEQYF
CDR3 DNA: TGTGCCAGCAGCTTCAGGGCCACCAGCTCCTACGAGCAGTACTTC

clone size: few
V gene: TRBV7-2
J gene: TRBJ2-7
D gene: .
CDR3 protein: CASSLMRDSLYEQYF
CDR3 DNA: TGTGCCAGCAGCTTAATGCGGGACAGCCTCTACGAGCAGTACTTC

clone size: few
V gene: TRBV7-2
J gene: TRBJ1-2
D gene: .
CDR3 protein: CASSPLHSDYGYTF
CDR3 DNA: TGTGCCAGCAGCCCACTCCACAGTGACTATGGCTACACCTTC

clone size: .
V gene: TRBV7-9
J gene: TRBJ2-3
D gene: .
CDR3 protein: CASSDRDTYTDTQYF
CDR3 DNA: TGTGCCAGCAGCGACCGGGACACCTACACAGATACGCAGTATTTT

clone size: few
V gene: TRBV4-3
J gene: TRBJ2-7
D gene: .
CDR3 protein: CASSQDRERAASSSYEQYF
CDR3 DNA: TGCGCCAGCAGCCAAGATCGGGAGAGAGCCGCCTCTAGCTCCTACGAGCAGTACTTC

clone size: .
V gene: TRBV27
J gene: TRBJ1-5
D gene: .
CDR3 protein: CASSLEGIQPQHF
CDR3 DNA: TGTGCCAGCAGTTTGGAGGGGATTCAGCCCCAGCATTTT

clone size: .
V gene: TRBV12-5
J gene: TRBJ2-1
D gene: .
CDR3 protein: CATSGTSNEQFF
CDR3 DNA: TGTGCTACTTCCGGGACTTCGAATGAGCAGTTCTTC

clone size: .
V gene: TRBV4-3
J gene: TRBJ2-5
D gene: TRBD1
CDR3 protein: CASSHERGRETQYF
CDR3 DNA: TGCGCCAGCAGCCACGAGAGGGGGCGGGAGACCCAGTACTTC

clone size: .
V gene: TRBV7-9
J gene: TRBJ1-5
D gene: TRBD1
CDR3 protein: CASSLPFTGGLLHF
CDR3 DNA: TGTGCCAGCAGCCTCCCTTTTACAGGGGGGTTGTTGCATTTT

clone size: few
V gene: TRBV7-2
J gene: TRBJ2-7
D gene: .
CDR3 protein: CASSLVDSLEEQYF
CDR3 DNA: TGTGCCAGCAGCTTAGTCGACAGCCTCGAGGAGCAGTACTTC

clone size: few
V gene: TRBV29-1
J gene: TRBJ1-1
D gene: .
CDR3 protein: CSVRQDMNTEAFF
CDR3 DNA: TGCAGCGTTAGGCAGGATATGAACACTGAAGCTTTCTTT

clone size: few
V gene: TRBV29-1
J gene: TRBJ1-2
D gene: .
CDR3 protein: CSVALDSNGYTF
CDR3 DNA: TGCAGCGTCGCACTTGACAGTAATGGCTACACCTTC

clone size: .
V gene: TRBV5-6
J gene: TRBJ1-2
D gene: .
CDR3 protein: CASSPTRLAGYGYTF
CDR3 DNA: TGTGCCAGCAGCCCTACACGGCTAGCTGGGTATGGCTACACCTTC

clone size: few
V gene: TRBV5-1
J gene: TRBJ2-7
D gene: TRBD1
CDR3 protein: CASSLLPANDRVNVYEQYF
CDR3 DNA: TGCGCCAGCAGCTTACTACCGGCTAACGACAGGGTAAATGTCTACGAGCAGTACTTC

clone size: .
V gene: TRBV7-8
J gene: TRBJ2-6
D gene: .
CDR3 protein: CASSFPQGLVGANVLTF
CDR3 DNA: TGTGCCAGCAGCTTCCCACAGGGTCTAGTCGGGGCCAACGTCCTGACTTTC

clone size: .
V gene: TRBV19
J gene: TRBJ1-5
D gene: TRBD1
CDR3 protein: CASSMTGEQPQHF
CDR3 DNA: TGTGCCAGTAGTATGACAGGGGAGCAGCCCCAGCATTTT

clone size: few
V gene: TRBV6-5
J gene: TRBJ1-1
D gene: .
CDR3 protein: CASSYRPGDGNTEAFF
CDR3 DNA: TGTGCCAGCAGTTACCGCCCAGGGGATGGGAACACTGAAGCTTTCTTT

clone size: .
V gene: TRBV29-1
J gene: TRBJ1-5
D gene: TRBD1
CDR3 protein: CSVGDRENQPQHF
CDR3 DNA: TGCAGCGTTGGGGACAGGGAGAATCAGCCCCAGCATTTT

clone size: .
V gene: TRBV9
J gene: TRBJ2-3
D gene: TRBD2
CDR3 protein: CASSVRTSGTDTQYF
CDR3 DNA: TGTGCCAGCAGCGTCAGGACTAGCGGCACAGATACGCAGTATTTT

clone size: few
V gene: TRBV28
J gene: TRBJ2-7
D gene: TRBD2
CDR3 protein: CASSSSGLASF
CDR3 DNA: TGTGCCAGCAGTTCCTCTGGACTAGCCTCATTC

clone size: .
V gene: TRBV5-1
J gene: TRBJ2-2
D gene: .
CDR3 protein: CASSLGTPNTGELFF
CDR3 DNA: TGCGCCAGCAGCTTGGGGACACCGAACACCGGGGAGCTGTTTTTT

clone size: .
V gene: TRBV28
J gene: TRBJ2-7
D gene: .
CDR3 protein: CASSSGQTYEQYF
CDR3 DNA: TGTGCCAGCAGCTCCGGACAGACCTACGAGCAGTACTTC

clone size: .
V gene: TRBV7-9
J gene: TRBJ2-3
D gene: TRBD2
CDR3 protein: CASSRRLAGWADTQYF
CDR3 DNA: TGTGCCAGCAGCCGAAGACTAGCGGGTTGGGCAGATACGCAGTATTTT

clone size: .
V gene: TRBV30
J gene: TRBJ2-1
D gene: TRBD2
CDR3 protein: CAWTLAGGRGEQFF
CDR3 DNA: TGTGCCTGGACCCTAGCGGGAGGGAGGGGTGAGCAGTTCTTC

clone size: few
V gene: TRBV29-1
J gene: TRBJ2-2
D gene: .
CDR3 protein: CSVEQAGIGGELFF
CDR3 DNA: TGCAGCGTTGAACAAGCAGGGATAGGCGGGGAGCTGTTTTTT

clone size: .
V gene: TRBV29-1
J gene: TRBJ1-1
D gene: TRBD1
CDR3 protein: CSGYRGTEAFF
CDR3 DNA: TGCAGCGGTTACAGGGGGACTGAAGCTTTCTTT

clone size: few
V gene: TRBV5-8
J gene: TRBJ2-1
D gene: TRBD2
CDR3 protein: CASSTGLAGEVGEQFF
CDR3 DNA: TGTGCCAGCAGCACCGGACTAGCGGGAGAAGTGGGGGAGCAGTTCTTC

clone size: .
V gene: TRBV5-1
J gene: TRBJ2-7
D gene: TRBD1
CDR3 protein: CASSSMDRGEQYF
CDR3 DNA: TGCGCCAGCAGCTCTATGGACAGGGGCGAGCAGTACTTC

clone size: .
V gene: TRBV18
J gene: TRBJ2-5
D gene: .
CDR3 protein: CASSPAEETQYF
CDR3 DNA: TGTGCCAGCTCACCGGCGGAGGAGACCCAGTACTTC

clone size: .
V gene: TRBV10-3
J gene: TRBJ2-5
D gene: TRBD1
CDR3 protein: CAISEPDRVEETQYF
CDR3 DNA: TGTGCCATCAGTGAGCCCGACAGGGTTGAAGAGACCCAGTACTTC

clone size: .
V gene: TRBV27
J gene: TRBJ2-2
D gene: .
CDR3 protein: CASSLWDSLPVELFF
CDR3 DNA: TGTGCCAGCAGTTTATGGGACTCCCTCCCGGTAGAGCTGTTTTTT

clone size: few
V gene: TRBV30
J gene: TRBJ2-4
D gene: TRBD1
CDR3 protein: CAWSVQGKTSLNIQYF
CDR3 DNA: TGTGCCTGGAGTGTACAGGGGAAGACGAGTTTAAACATTCAGTACTTC

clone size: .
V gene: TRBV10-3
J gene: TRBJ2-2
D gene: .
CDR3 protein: CAISGTGELFF
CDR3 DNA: TGTGCCATCTCGGGCACCGGGGAGCTGTTTTTT

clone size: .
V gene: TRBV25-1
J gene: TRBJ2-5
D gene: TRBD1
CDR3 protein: CASSRWDREETQYF
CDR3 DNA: TGTGCCAGCAGTCGGTGGGACAGGGAGGAGACCCAGTACTTC

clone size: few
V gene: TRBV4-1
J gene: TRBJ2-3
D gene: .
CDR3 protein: CASSPGPGWTDTQYF
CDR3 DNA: TGCGCCAGCAGCCCCGGACCGGGGTGGACAGATACGCAGTATTTT

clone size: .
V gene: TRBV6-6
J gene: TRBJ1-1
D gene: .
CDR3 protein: CASGSQGLNTEAFF
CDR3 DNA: TGTGCCAGCGGCTCTCAGGGTTTGAACACTGAAGCTTTCTTT

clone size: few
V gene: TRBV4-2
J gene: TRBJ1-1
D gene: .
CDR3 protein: CASSQVFQGWTEAFF
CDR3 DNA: TGTGCCAGCAGCCAAGTCTTCCAGGGATGGACTGAAGCTTTCTTT

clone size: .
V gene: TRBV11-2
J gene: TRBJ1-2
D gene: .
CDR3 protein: CASSLQRVGYTF
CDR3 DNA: TGTGCCAGCAGCTTACAGAGGGTAGGCTACACCTTC

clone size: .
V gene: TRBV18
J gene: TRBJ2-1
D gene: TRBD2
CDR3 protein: CASSPGLAVDEQFF
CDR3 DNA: TGTGCCAGCTCTCCCGGACTAGCGGTCGATGAGCAGTTCTTC

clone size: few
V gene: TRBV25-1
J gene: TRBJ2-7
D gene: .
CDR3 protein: CASSDPQARNEQYF
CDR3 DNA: TGTGCCAGCAGTGACCCCCAAGCTCGAAACGAGCAGTACTTC